The next 7 T cell receptor beta chains were all read from a single sample in a study of blood T cell repertoires in COVID-19. Assay used: immunoSEQ multiplex PCR; TCRdb lists only in-frame clones, some missing. The table has under 200,000 clones, 80% to 85% seen once. The sequencing sample was made of peripheral blood. These receptors were collected from a human donor with acute or convalescent COVID-19. The donor label of this sample is uncertain.

This chain joins TRBV9 and TRBJ2-3; 7 bases line up with TRBD2. The germline V gene encodes CDR1 SGDLS and CDR2 YYNGEE. The CDR3 totals 15 residues. V shed 3 bases and J 2 bases; nucleotides not matched to a gene: 6. CDR3 DNA sequence: TGTGCCAGCAGCGGATCTAGCGGCTTCACAGATACGCAGTATTTT. Residues: CASSGSSGFTDTQYF.

This clone was seen more than once but under ten times. This chain uses TRBV6-5 with TRBJ1-2, with 10 bases aligning to TRBD1. Germline CDR1 and CDR2: MNHEY and SVGAGI. The CDR3 is made up of 15 amino acids. Unmatched junction bases numbered 12, after V lost 7 bases and J lost 7 bases. The CDR3 coding sequence is TGTGCCAGCAACCGACAGGGGGCGCAAGGAAGTGGCTACACCTTC. It codes for CASNRQGAQGSGYTF.

This sequence joins TRBV7-2 and TRBJ2-1; 10 bases fit TRBD1. The CDR3 sequence is 14 residues long. Germline CDR1 and CDR2: SGHTA and FQGNSA. The V segment lost 5 bases and the J segment 10 bases; nucleotides outside the gene matches: 8. Here the CDR3 DNA reads TGTGCCAGCAGCAGGACAGGGGGAGGTTCGGAGCAGTTCTTC. It translates to CASSRTGGGSEQFF.

V and J are TRBV3-1 (or the pseudogene TRBV3-2) and TRBJ2-7; 7 nucleotides line up with TRBD1. Trimming removed 1 base from V and 5 bases from J; junction bases left unmatched: 8. The CDR3 sequence is 15 residues long. The germline CDR1 and CDR2 sequences are LGHDT and YNNKEL (reference sequence). The CDR3 DNA reads TGTGCCAGCAGCCAAGGACAGGGAGAAGGGAACGAGCAGTACTTC. This translates into CASSQGQGEGNEQYF.

This rearrangement joins TRBV11-3 to TRBJ2-1; TRBD2 matches at 9 bases. This CDR3 has 16 amino acids. J was trimmed by 3 bases and V by 2 bases; bases with no gene match: 5. Germline V gene data show CDR1 as SGHNT and CDR2 as YENEEA. The CDR3 loop reads CASSLRISGGYNEQFF. The CDR3, as DNA: TGTGCCAGCAGCTTACGGATTAGCGGGGGCTACAATGAGCAGTTCTTC.

Written as DNA, the CDR3 is TGCAGCGTTAACGGAGGGGACACTGAAGCTTTCTTT. Translated: CSVNGGDTEAFF. The chain carries TRBV29-1 and TRBJ1-1; TRBD1 is a possible D gene (5 bases). Germline V lookup: CDR1 SQVTM, CDR2 ANQGSEA. Deletions cut 5 bases from V and 3 bases from J, with 10 bases between. The CDR3 has 12 amino acids.

V usage is TRBV6-5 and J usage is TRBJ1-6, with 8 bases lining up with TRBD1. V was pared by 7 bases and J by 7 bases, with 6 bases of the junction left unmatched. Germline V gene data show CDR1 as MNHEY and CDR2 as SVGAGI. The CDR3 consists of 14 residues. The CDR3 DNA follows: TGTGCCAGCATGCGTGACAGGGGAAATTCACCCCTCCACTTT. As protein: CASMRDRGNSPLHF.